Listed here are 23 T cell receptor beta chains from one sample, sequenced in a study of early T cells in non-severe SARS-CoV-2 infection. TCRdb re-called the 5' RACE reads with MiXCR, one entry per CDR3 protein. This table holds more than 65,000 distinct CDR3 sequences, 9.5% to 15% found once. Input material: whole blood. The receptor source for this set is an adult who was a healthcare worker with PCR-confirmed SARS-CoV-2 infection or an uninfected control (not recorded which).

This clonotype occurred a few times. The V and J genes are TRBV28 and TRBJ2-2, with TRBD2 identical over 11 bases. Trimming cost V 6 bases and J 6 bases; bases outside gene matches: 6. Germline V CDR1 and CDR2: MDHEN, SYDVKM. CDR3 length: 15 residues. The CDR3 loop reads CASRLAGADAGELFF. CDR3 in DNA: TGTGCCAGCAGACTAGCGGGAGCGGACGCCGGGGAGCTGTTTTTT.

This sequence joins TRBV6-2 or TRBV6-3 and TRBJ1-5; D ambiguous. CDR3 length: 13 residues. Germline CDR1 reads MNHEY; CDR2 reads SVGEGT. Between the trimmed V and J ends, which lost 2 bases and 1 base, there was a span of 3 bases. CDR3 in DNA: TGTGCCAGCAGTTACAGGAGCAATCAGCCCCAGCATTTT. This codes for CASSYRSNQPQHF.

Concerning this clonotype: Being one base from a much bigger clone, this may be a read error. The chain employs TRBV20-1 and TRBJ2-1; D tentatively reads TRBD1 or TRBD2 (5 bases each). Germline CDR1 reads DFQATT; CDR2 reads SNEGSKA (reference sequence). The ends were cut back, 1 base at V and 6 bases at J, with 19 bases in the middle. CDR3 size: 16 residues. CDR3 sequence reads: CSARGSWGKGANEQFF. CDR3 bases: TGCAGTGCTAGAGGAAGCTGGGGGAAGGGAGCCAATGAGCAGTTCTTC.

As for this clonotype: No conserved phenylalanine or tryptophan is present at the end of the CDR3, so a read error is the likely explanation. V gene TRBV9 combines with J gene TRBJ1-1, with a tentative D call TRBD1 (6 bases). The V end lost 3 bases, the J end lost 2 bases, and 14 bases lay between the germline ends. The germline V gene has CDR1 SGDLS and CDR2 YYNGEE. The CDR3 contains 15 residues. The CDR3 spells CASSGTGTLNTEAFL. CDR3 nucleotides: TGTGCCAGCAGCGGTACCGGGACATTAAACACTGAAGCTTTCTTA.

The chain joins TRBV7-9 to TRBJ2-7; 11 positions match TRBD1. Germline V gene lookup returns CDR1 SEHNR and CDR2 FQNEAQ (reference sequence). Germline trimming cut 5 bases from V and 5 bases from J; bases unmatched to any gene: 20. This CDR3 contains 19 residues. CDR3 in DNA: TGTGCCAGCAGCCAAACCGTTTGGTCCCGGGGACAGGGGGACAACGAGCAGTACTTC. It specifies CASSQTVWSRGQGDNEQYF. The complete variable domain, with remaining parts taken from reference TRBV7-9 and TRBJ2-7, reads DTGVSQNPRHKITKRGQNVTFRCDPISEHNRLYWYRQTLGQGPEFLTYFQNEAQLEKSRLLSDRFSAERPKGSFSTLEIQRTEQGDSAMYLCASSQTVWSRGQGDNEQYFGPGTRLTVT.

By frequency in the sample, this clonotype is medium-sized. The chain uses TRBV12-3 or TRBV12-4 and TRBJ2-5, with 12 bases aligning to TRBD2. Losses at the gene ends were 3 bases for V and 0 bases for J; bases not matched to a gene: 5. The length of the CDR3 is 17 residues. CDR3 residues: CASSFTSGGTNQETQYF. CDR3 DNA sequence: TGTGCCAGCAGTTTCACTAGCGGGGGGACCAACCAAGAGACCCAGTACTTC.

This clonotype was picked up many times. Here the CDR3 reads CASSSDRNTGELFF. The CDR3 nucleotides read TGTGCCAGCAGCTCCGACAGGAACACCGGGGAGCTGTTTTTT. V usage is TRBV7-2 and J usage is TRBJ2-2; D may be TRBD1 (5 bases). In germline, CDR1 is SGHTA, CDR2 FQGNSA. There are 14 residues in the CDR3. Between the trimmed V and J ends, which lost 4 bases and 1 base, there was a span of 7 bases.

This clonotype was picked up a small number of times. The CDR3 loop reads CSATRQGRHTDTQYF. CDR3 nucleotides: TGCAGTGCTACCCGACAGGGGCGACACACAGATACGCAGTATTTT. V gene TRBV20-1 combines with J gene TRBJ2-3, with 8 nucleotides matching TRBD1. Germline V gene lookup returns CDR1 DFQATT and CDR2 SNEGSKA (reference sequence). The CDR3 has 15 amino acids. With V trimmed by 4 bases and J by 2 bases, 8 bases remained unmatched.

The J gene is TRBJ2-1, the V gene TRBV7-8; 7 nucleotides align to TRBD1. Losses at the gene ends were 5 bases for V and 12 bases for J; bases not matched to a gene: 13. The germline CDR1 and CDR2 sequences are SGHVS and FQNEAQ. This CDR3 is 14 amino acids long. The CDR3: CASSVTGAGAWQFF. The CDR3 nucleotides are TGTGCCAGCAGCGTTACAGGGGCTGGAGCTTGGCAGTTCTTC.

The CDR3, as DNA: TGCGCCAGCAGCCAAGATAGGGGCAGGGTAGCCTACGAGCAGTACTTC. Encoded protein: CASSQDRGRVAYEQYF. The J gene is TRBJ2-7, the V gene TRBV4-3; the D gene is possibly TRBD1 (5 bases). The CDR3 runs to 16 residues. The V end was cut by 0 bases, the J end by 2 bases, with 14 bases between. Germline CDR1 and CDR2: LGHNA and YSLEER.

The V gene is TRBV10-1, the J gene TRBJ2-7; TRBD1 agrees at 9 bases. CDR3 length: 15 residues. The V gene's germline CDR1 is WNHNN and CDR2 SYGVQD (reference sequence). J lost 2 bases, V lost 4 bases, and 6 bases had no gene match. This chain's CDR3 is CASSGTGTGPYEQYF. The CDR3 coding sequence is TGCGCCAGCAGTGGCACCGGGACAGGGCCCTACGAGCAGTACTTC.

This chain links TRBV6-5 with TRBJ2-7; 10 bases line up with TRBD2. Germline V gives CDR1 MNHEY, CDR2 SVGAGI. The CDR3 length is 15 residues. The V gene end was trimmed by 2 bases and the J gene end by 3 bases; junction bases not matched to a gene: 4. CDR3 region: CASSYGTSAYYEQYF. Written as DNA, the CDR3 is TGTGCCAGCAGTTACGGGACTAGCGCTTACTACGAGCAGTACTTC.

This clonotype occurred a few times. V and J are TRBV7-2 and TRBJ1-5; D remains unclear. Germline V lookup: CDR1 SGHTA, CDR2 FQGNSA. Trimming removed 4 bases from V and 0 bases from J, with 10 bases in between. This CDR3 is built from 15 residues. The chain's CDR3 is CASSSPWDSNQPQHF. The CDR3 bases are TGTGCCAGCAGCTCGCCTTGGGATAGCAATCAGCCCCAGCATTTT. Together with reference TRBV7-2 and TRBJ1-5, the CDR3 gives the full variable domain: GAGVSQSPSNKVTEKGKDVELRCDPISGHTALYWYRQSLGQGLEFLIYFQGNSAPDKSGLPSDRFSAERTGGSVSTLTIQRTQQEDSAVYLCASSSPWDSNQPQHFGDGTRLSIL.

This clonotype was seen ten or more times. The rearrangement links TRBV7-2 to TRBJ2-7; 14 positions agree with TRBD2. CDR1 and CDR2 (germline): SGHTA, FQGNSA. The V and J ends lost 5 bases and 5 bases, in that order; junction bases with no gene match: 8. This CDR3 contains 16 residues. The CDR3 protein is CASSLGLAGARNEQYF. The DNA for the CDR3 is TGTGCCAGCAGCCTGGGACTAGCGGGAGCTAGGAACGAGCAGTACTTC.

This clonotype was seen repeatedly, ten times or more. The chain recombines TRBV11-2 with TRBJ2-1; 8 nucleotides match TRBD2. The germline gives CDR1 SGHAT, CDR2 FQNNGV. The CDR3 covers 15 residues. With 5 bases clipped from V and 7 bases from J, the junction kept 10 bases outside the gene matches. In DNA, the CDR3 is TGTGCCAGCAGCCGGGGGGGTACAGGGAAGAATGAGCAGTTCTTC. As protein: CASSRGGTGKNEQFF.

In this sample, this clonotype turned up a few times. The rearrangement uses TRBV11-2 and TRBJ2-3; TRBD2 aligns across 12 bases. CDR3 length: 18 amino acids. CDR1 and CDR2 from the germline V gene are SGHAT and FQNNGV. Trimming took 3 bases from V and 3 from J; bases not matched to a gene: 10. This chain's CDR3 is CASSFDFPSGRATDTQYF. The CDR3 nucleotides are TGTGCCAGCAGCTTTGACTTTCCTAGCGGGAGGGCGACAGATACGCAGTATTTT.

In this sample, this clonotype turned up a few times. V usage is TRBV27 and J usage is TRBJ2-4; 10 bases line up with TRBD2. CDR1 and CDR2 from the germline V gene are MNHEY and SMNVEV (reference sequence). V was clipped by 6 bases and J by 7 bases; unmatched bases: 3. The CDR3 has 13 residues. In DNA, the CDR3 is TGTGCCAGCAGAGCGGGAGGGCCGAACATTCAGTACTTC. The encoded protein is CASRAGGPNIQYF.

This clonotype was recorded only once. This chain connects TRBV6-5 to TRBJ2-7, with D unclear. Germline V gene lookup returns CDR1 MNHEY and CDR2 SVGAGI. This CDR3 contains 12 residues. The V and J ends lost 2 bases and 2 bases respectively, with 4 bases between them. The CDR3 is CASSYDTYEQYF. The CDR3 nucleotides are TGTGCCAGCAGTTACGATACCTACGAGCAGTACTTC.

This clonotype was detected ten times or more. The chain couples TRBV6-2 or TRBV6-3 to TRBJ2-3; D is perhaps TRBD2 (6 bases). V shed 6 bases and J shed 5 bases, with 18 bases lying between them. Looked up from germline, CDR1 is MNHEY and CDR2 is SVGEGT. The CDR3 is made up of 15 amino acids. The CDR3 loop reads CASSPSVGGGDTQYF. In DNA form, the CDR3 reads TGTGCCAGCAGCCCCTCCGTGGGAGGTGGAGATACGCAGTATTTT.

This clonotype was counted a few times. The chain employs TRBV29-1 and TRBJ1-6; D perhaps matches TRBD1 (5 bases). Trimming removed 4 bases at V and 10 bases at J, with 14 bases between. CDR1 and CDR2 from the germline V gene are SQVTM and ANQGSEA. This CDR3 is 13 amino acids long. This CDR3 is CSVAPGPGSPLHF. The CDR3 nucleotides are TGCAGCGTTGCCCCAGGGCCGGGGTCACCCCTCCACTTT.

This clonotype was found a few times. CDR3 protein: CSVEGTSGRTDTQYF. CDR3 nucleotides: TGCAGCGTTGAAGGGACTAGCGGGCGCACAGATACGCAGTATTTT. The rearrangement uses TRBV29-1 and TRBJ2-3; TRBD2 matches 11 bases. CDR3 length equals 15 residues. Germline V gene data show CDR1 as SQVTM and CDR2 as ANQGSEA. Trimming removed 1 base from V and 1 base from J; junction bases left unmatched: 1.

This clonotype was recorded a few times. The V call is TRBV6-2 or TRBV6-3, the J call TRBJ2-7; unclear D gene. V lost 3 bases, J lost 6 bases, and 12 bases lay in between. The CDR3 has 13 residues. Germline lookup yields CDR1 MNHEY and CDR2 SVGEGT. CDR3 sequence (DNA): TGTGCCAGCAGTTATCAGGACCGTGGCGAGCAGTACTTC. This sequence encodes CASSYQDRGEQYF.

V usage is TRBV12-3 or TRBV12-4 and J usage is TRBJ1-5; the D gene is possibly TRBD1 (5 bases). The CDR3 loop spans 16 amino acids. V was cut by 5 bases and J by 1 base, with 15 bases left in between. The CDR3 spells CASSPLLGPSNQPQHF. As DNA, the CDR3 is TGTGCCAGCAGTCCCCTGTTGGGACCAAGCAATCAGCCCCAGCATTTT.